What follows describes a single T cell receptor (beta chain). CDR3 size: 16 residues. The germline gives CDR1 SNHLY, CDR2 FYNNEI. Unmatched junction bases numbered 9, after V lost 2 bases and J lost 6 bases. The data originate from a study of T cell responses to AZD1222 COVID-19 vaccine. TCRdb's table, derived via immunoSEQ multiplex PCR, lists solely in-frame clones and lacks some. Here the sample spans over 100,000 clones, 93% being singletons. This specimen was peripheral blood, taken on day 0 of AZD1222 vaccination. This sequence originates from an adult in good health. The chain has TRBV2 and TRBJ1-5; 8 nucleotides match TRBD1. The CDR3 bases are TGTGCCAGCAGTGAACAGGCAGGGGGCTGGGGTCAGCCCCAGCATTTT. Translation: CASSEQAGGWGQPQHF.